A selection of T cell receptor beta chains follows, all from one sample in a study of blood T cell repertoires in COVID-19. The data were produced by immunoSEQ multiplex PCR, yet TCRdb's version contains in-frame clones alone and is incomplete. Counted here are roughly 180,000 clones, roughly 86% occurring once; the ten biggest clones make up 0.99%. Sequenced sample: peripheral blood. These receptors were taken from a man aged 18 to 29 with acute or convalescent COVID-19. Both conserved end residues are part of each CDR3. A D gene is named only where the DNA matches it firmly. The size field is filled for only some rows; it gives once, few, many or a size class.

12 NA TRBJ1-6 NA TRBV11-2 TGTGCCAGCAGCGGGGGGGTTTCACCCCTCCACTTT CASSGGVSPLHF
12 TRBD1 TRBJ2-7 NA TRBV2 TGTGCCAGCAGTCCCGACAGGGCCGAGCAGTACTTC CASSPDRAEQYF
14 NA TRBJ1-3 NA TRBV7-8 TGTGCCAGCAGCTCTTCCGGAGGTGGAAACACCATATATTTT CASSSSGGGNTIYF
15 NA TRBJ2-3 NA TRBV7-2 TGTGCCAGCAGCGCACCAGGGAAAAGCACAGATACGCAGTATTTT CASSAPGKSTDTQYF
16 NA TRBJ1-1 once TRBV27 TGTGCCAGCAGTTTAGTAGCGGGGTCTATGAACACTGAAGCTTTCTTT CASSLVAGSMNTEAFF
13 NA TRBJ1-2 few TRBV24-1 TGTGCCACCAGTGACCCCGGTCGGTATGGCTACACCTTC CATSDPGRYGYTF
12 NA TRBJ1-1 NA TRBV12-3/TRBV12-4 TGTGCCAGCAGTTTATTCGGGGTTGAAGCTTTCTTT CASSLFGVEAFF
15 TRBD1 TRBJ2-7 NA TRBV7-8 TGTGCCAGCAGCTACCGGGACAGGGTCTCTTACGAGCAGTACTTC CASSYRDRVSYEQYF
14 NA TRBJ1-1 NA TRBV18 TGTGCCAGCTCCGGGGGATTCGTGAACACTGAAGCTTTCTTT CASSGGFVNTEAFF
13 NA TRBJ1-2 NA TRBV6-5 TGTGCCAGCAGCCTACAGGAAAACTATGGCTACACCTTC CASSLQENYGYTF
12 TRBD1 TRBJ2-3 NA TRBV7-6 TGTGCCAGCAGCACACAGGGGGATACGCAGTATTTT CASSTQGDTQYF
13 TRBD1 TRBJ1-5 NA TRBV12-3/TRBV12-4 TGTGCCAGCACCACAGGGGGTAGTCAGCCCCAGCATTTT CASTTGGSQPQHF
15 TRBD2 TRBJ2-7 NA TRBV5-4 TGTGCCAGCAGCTTGGGACTAGCGGCTACCTACGAGCAGTACTTC CASSLGLAATYEQYF
18 NA TRBJ2-6 NA TRBV2 TGTGCCAGCAGTGAATGGGGCGGACAGTCCTCTGGGGCCAACGTCCTGACTTTC CASSEWGGQSSGANVLTF
13 NA TRBJ1-5 NA TRBV2 TGTGCCAGCAGCCAGGGCGAAGGGCAGCCCCAGCATTTT CASSQGEGQPQHF
12 TRBD1 TRBJ1-2 NA TRBV19 TGTGCCAGTAGTAGAGGGGGCTACGGCTACACCTTC CASSRGGYGYTF